The clone carrying this T cell receptor (beta chain) was recorded at least ten times. The antigen is unknown. This entry is derived from a study of CD8+CD57+ T cells in acquired aplastic anemia. Across the whole study: Isolated CD4+ and CD8+ cells, once sorted, yielded DNA averaging around 3.1 ug. Findings and limits, study-wide: The number of CD8+ CDR3 sequences shared by patients and controls was about 30.

Profiling of TCR beta VDJ combinations and CDR3 sequences used genomic DNA as template. Using its own MiXCR run on the reads, TCRdb lists one record per CDR3 protein. The sample lists about 68,000 distinct CDR3 sequences; 45% to 55% were seen once. V was trimmed by 4 bases and J by 6 bases, leaving 7 bases between them. The CDR3 consists of 12 residues. CDR1 and CDR2 (germline): GTSNPN, SVGIG (reference sequence). The clonotype comes from a human donor in good health, serving as a control. The sequenced material came from sorted CD4+, CD8+, or CD8+CD57+ T cells (not recorded which) from PBMCs. The V gene is TRBV30, the J gene TRBJ1-6, with D hard to call. CDR3 loop: CAWNSINSPLHF. The CDR3 DNA reads TGTGCCTGGAACTCCATTAATTCACCCCTCCACTTT.